The 15 T cell receptor beta chains given below trace back to one sample, sequenced in a study of OX40 agonist ivuxolimab in advanced cancers. The repertoire was sequenced with immunoSEQ multiplex PCR; TCRdb's copy has only in-frame clones and lacks some. Here the sample spans tens of thousands of clones, 70% to 90% being singletons. The source was CD4+ or CD8+ T cells sorted from blood, collected in a trial of the OX40 agonist ivuxolimab. Source of these receptors: an adult with an advanced solid tumor such as melanoma, head and neck, liver or kidney cancer.

The rearrangement uses TRBV6-6 and TRBJ1-2; a possible D gene is TRBD1 (5 bases). Germline V gene lookup returns CDR1 MNHNY and CDR2 SVGAGI (reference sequence). Trimming left V 0 bases short and J 6 bases short, with 11 bases between. This CDR3 is 14 amino acids long. This chain's CDR3 is CASSYSRQGNGYTF. CDR3 sequence (DNA): TGTGCCAGCAGTTACTCGAGGCAGGGTAATGGCTACACCTTC.

This clone was seen a few times. The rearrangement uses TRBV27 and TRBJ1-1, with D possibly TRBD1 on 6 matching bases. This CDR3 is 16 amino acids long. CDR1 is MNHEY and CDR2 is SMNVEV in the germline V gene (reference sequence). The V end lost 7 bases, the J end lost 3 bases, and 21 bases lay between the germline ends. The CDR3 DNA reads as TGTGCCAGCACCTCCGGTTGGGGGGCGGACGACACTGAAGCTTTCTTT. Its protein is CASTSGWGADDTEAFF.

The V gene is TRBV5-1, the J gene TRBJ2-7; D unresolved. Trimming stripped 3 bases from V and 1 base from J, with 2 bases between. The CDR3 sequence is 11 residues long. The V gene's germline CDR1 is SGHRS and CDR2 YFSETQ. The CDR3 sequence is CASSSSYEQYF. The CDR3 nucleotides are TGCGCCAGCAGCTCGTCCTACGAGCAGTACTTC.

This sequence joins TRBV6-1 and TRBJ2-1, with D possibly TRBD1 on 6 matching bases. Germline assignment: CDR1 MNHNS and CDR2 SASEGT. Trimming shortened V by 4 bases and J by 15 bases, and 19 bases separated the two germline ends. The CDR3 loop spans 13 amino acids. This chain's CDR3 is CASSGWDKVDRFF. CDR3 coding DNA: TGTGCCAGCAGTGGTTGGGACAAGGTGGACCGGTTCTTC.

The chain carries TRBV27 and TRBJ2-6; D is perhaps TRBD2 (6 bases). Trimming took off 3 bases at V and 0 bases at J, with 9 bases between the two ends. The CDR3 sequence is 16 residues long. The germline CDR1 and CDR2 sequences are MNHEY and SMNVEV (reference sequence). The CDR3 DNA is TGTGCCAGCAGTTTCGCCGGGAGCTCTGGGGCCAACGTCCTGACTTTC. Translated, it gives CASSFAGSSGANVLTF.

This clone was detected only once. This chain links TRBV6-6 with TRBJ2-7; 9 bases fit TRBD1. The CDR3 is 14 amino acids. Germline V CDR1 and CDR2: MNHNY, SVGAGI (reference sequence). Trimming removed 5 bases from V and 4 bases from J; junction bases left unmatched: 6. CDR3 DNA sequence: TGTGCCAGCAGTCCAGACAGGGGGTGGTACGAGCAGTACTTC. Translating it yields CASSPDRGWYEQYF.

The V gene is TRBV5-4, the J gene TRBJ2-3, with D hard to call. This CDR3 region has 14 residues. Germline V gives CDR1 SGHNT, CDR2 YYREEE (reference sequence). Deletions cut 3 bases from V and 1 base from J, with 9 bases between. CDR3 region: CASSYGFGTDTQYF. The CDR3 coding sequence is TGTGCCAGCAGCTACGGATTTGGCACAGATACGCAGTATTTT. Together with reference TRBV5-4 and TRBJ2-3, the CDR3 gives the full variable domain: ETGVTQSPTHLIKTRGQQVTLRCSSQSGHNTVSWYQQALGQGPQFIFQYYREEENGRGNFPPRFSGLQFPNYSSELNVNALELDDSALYLCASSYGFGTDTQYFGPGTRLTVL.

The rearrangement links TRBV29-1 to TRBJ2-5; tentative D call: TRBD1 (5 bases). The CDR3 is 12 residues long. Germline-derived CDR1 and CDR2 are SQVTM and ANQGSEA. Trimming shortened V by 5 bases and J by 0 bases, and 7 bases separated the two germline ends. DNA of the CDR3: TGCAGCGTTTCAGGGAACCAAGAGACCCAGTACTTC. Protein sequence: CSVSGNQETQYF.

This chain connects TRBV7-9 to TRBJ2-1; possible D gene TRBD1, 6 bases. In germline, CDR1 is SEHNR, CDR2 FQNEAQ (reference sequence). CDR3 size: 16 residues. With 4 bases removed from V and 5 bases from J, the gap between germline ends came to 18 bases. The CDR3 DNA reads TGTGCCAGCAGCTGGACCGACAGGATGAACAACAATGAGCAGTTCTTC. It yields the protein CASSWTDRMNNNEQFF.

This clone has only a few counts. This chain connects TRBV19 to TRBJ2-7, with 13 bases lining up with TRBD2. CDR3 size: 14 residues. The germline V gene has CDR1 LNHDA and CDR2 SQIVND (reference sequence). J lost 6 bases, V lost 7 bases, and 6 bases had no gene match. CDR3 sequence (DNA): TGTGCCAGTAACCCGGGACTAGCGGGAAGCGAGCAGTACTTC. Translated, it gives CASNPGLAGSEQYF.

This clone has a single count. This rearrangement joins TRBV6-1 to TRBJ1-1; D is perhaps TRBD1 (6 bases). The CDR3 runs 11 residues. With 6 bases removed from V and 11 bases from J, the gap between germline ends came to 13 bases. CDR1 is MNHNS and CDR2 is SASEGT in the germline V gene. Written as DNA, the CDR3 is TGTGCCAGCAGACAGGGTTTAGGGGCTTTCTTT. Protein sequence: CASRQGLGAFF.

The chain has TRBV7-9 and TRBJ2-2, with TRBD1 matching 8 bases. The CDR3 is 13 amino acids. Looked up from germline, CDR1 is SEHNR and CDR2 is FQNEAQ (reference sequence). Losses at the gene ends were 4 bases for V and 6 bases for J; bases not matched to a gene: 1. Here the CDR3 DNA reads TGTGCCAGCAGCTCGACAGGGGCCGGGGAGCTGTTTTTT. This sequence encodes CASSSTGAGELFF.

This sequence joins TRBV28 and TRBJ2-2, with 9 bases matching TRBD2. The V gene end was trimmed by 7 bases and the J gene end by 4 bases; junction bases not matched to a gene: 7. Per germline, CDR1 MDHEN and CDR2 SYDVKM. This CDR3 spans 15 amino acids. CDR3 region: CASKASGESTGELFF. The CDR3 bases are TGTGCCAGCAAAGCTAGCGGGGAAAGCACCGGGGAGCTGTTTTTT.

This chain connects TRBV27 to TRBJ2-7, with TRBD2 matching 7 bases. The V gene end was trimmed by 6 bases and the J gene end by 6 bases; junction bases not matched to a gene: 8. Germline CDR1 and CDR2: MNHEY and SMNVEV (reference sequence). This CDR3 region has 13 residues. CDR3 region: CASRPGLWAEQYF. The CDR3 DNA sequence: TGTGCCAGCAGACCGGGACTATGGGCCGAGCAGTACTTC.

This chain connects TRBV7-9 to TRBJ2-7; a weak D match, TRBD2 (6 bases). The CDR3 loop spans 13 amino acids. The V end lost 2 bases, the J end lost 4 bases, and 9 bases lay between the germline ends. Germline CDR1 SEHNR, CDR2 FQNEAQ (reference sequence). The CDR3 spells CASSLTSTYEQYF. DNA of the CDR3: TGTGCCAGCAGCTTAACTAGCACGTACGAGCAGTACTTC.